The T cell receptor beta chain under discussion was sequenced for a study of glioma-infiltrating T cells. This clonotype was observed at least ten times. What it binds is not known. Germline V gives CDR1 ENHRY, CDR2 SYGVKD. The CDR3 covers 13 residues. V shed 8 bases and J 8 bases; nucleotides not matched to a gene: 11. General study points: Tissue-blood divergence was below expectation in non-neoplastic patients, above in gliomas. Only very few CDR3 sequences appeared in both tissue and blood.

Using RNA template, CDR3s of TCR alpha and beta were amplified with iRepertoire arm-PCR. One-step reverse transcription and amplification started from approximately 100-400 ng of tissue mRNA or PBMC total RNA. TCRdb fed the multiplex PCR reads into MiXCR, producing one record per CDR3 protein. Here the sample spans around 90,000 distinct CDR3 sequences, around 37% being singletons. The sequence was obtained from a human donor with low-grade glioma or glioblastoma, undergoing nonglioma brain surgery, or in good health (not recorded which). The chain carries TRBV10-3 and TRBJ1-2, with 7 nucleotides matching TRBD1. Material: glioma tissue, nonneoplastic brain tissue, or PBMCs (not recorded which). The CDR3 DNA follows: TGTGCCATCCCCCGGACAGGCGCCTCCGGCTACACCTTC. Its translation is CAIPRTGASGYTF.